The sequence of this TCR beta chain was determined in a study of T cell repertoires in cytomegalovirus infection. The overall study: Shared public TCR beta signatures pointed to both CMV infection and a matching HLA type. Regarding the study as a whole: Dominant in the ex vivo response were TCR beta clonotypes restricted by HLA-C and specific for CMV. CMV carriers with the relevant HLA were identified by cumulative public TCR beta family frequency.

Concerning this clonotype itself: Its antigen remains unidentified.

The CDR3 is 13 amino acids. CDR1 is MDHEN, CDR2 SYDVKM, per germline. V was trimmed by 8 bases and J by 3 bases, leaving 11 bases between them. MiXCR, run by TCRdb on the reads, gives a single entry per CDR3 protein. The sample shows some 700,000 distinct CDR3 sequences, roughly a third of them seen only once. The chain carries TRBV28 and TRBJ2-1; tentatively, D is TRBD2 (5 bases). The sample comprised PBMCs. This TCR was recovered from a human donor in good health (CMV status not recorded). Some clones in this sample may be carry-over from other donors' samples. The CDR3 DNA is TGTGCCAGCCTTCGGACTGGCTACAATGAGCAGTTCTTC. This translates into CASLRTGYNEQFF.